The 20 T cell receptor beta chains given below trace back to one sample, sequenced in a study of blood T cells in healthy people across ages. The authors ran a second PCR of about 7 to 11 cycles using a sample-barcoded 5' primer and a J-beta primer mix. From the 5' RACE reads, TCRdb called clonotypes with MiXCR, one entry per CDR3 protein. The sample holds fewer than 2,000,000 distinct CDR3 sequences, approximately 40% seen once. Sequencing used blood. These receptors all come from a human donor in good health.

This clonotype came up a few times. The chain has TRBV20-1 and TRBJ2-3; 7 bases are a match to TRBD1. This CDR3 spans 15 amino acids. With V trimmed by 5 bases and J by 2 bases, 10 bases remained unmatched. Germline CDR1 DFQATT, CDR2 SNEGSKA (reference sequence). For the CDR3, the DNA is TGCAGTGCTCCCCGACTACAGGGGTCCACAGATACGCAGTATTTT. Translated: CSAPRLQGSTDTQYF.

This clonotype was found many times. Here the CDR3 reads CASSRTSGSYNEQFF. CDR3 nucleotide sequence: TGTGCCAGCAGCCGGACTAGCGGATCCTACAATGAGCAGTTCTTC. This chain joins TRBV7-3 and TRBJ2-1; 10 bases are shared with TRBD2. V lost 5 bases and J lost 1; bases outside the gene matches: 2. CDR3 length: 15 residues. Germline V gene lookup returns CDR1 SGHTA and CDR2 FQGTGA. The full variable domain, with the rest looked up from reference TRBV7-3 and TRBJ2-1, is GAGVSQTPSNKVTEKGKYVELRCDPISGHTALYWYRQSLGQGPEFLIYFQGTGAADDSGLPNDRFFAVRPEGSVSTLKIQRTERGDSAVYLCASSRTSGSYNEQFFGPGTRLTVL.

This clonotype was counted between two and nine times. The CDR3 sequence: CASRGWVDTQYF. The CDR3 coding sequence is TGTGCCAGCAGGGGCTGGGTGGATACGCAGTATTTT. The V and J genes are TRBV6-5 and TRBJ2-3; no definite D call. V was trimmed by 6 bases and J by 6 bases, leaving 10 bases between them. The germline V gene has CDR1 MNHEY and CDR2 SVGAGI. The CDR3 spans 12 residues.

This clonotype has only one observation. This chain uses TRBV29-1 with TRBJ1-1; D not resolved. V shed 1 base and J shed 5 bases, with 17 bases lying between them. The V gene's germline CDR1 is SQVTM and CDR2 ANQGSEA. The CDR3 totals 15 residues. CDR3 residues: CSVEGAAPPTTEAFF. The CDR3 region has the DNA TGCAGCGTTGAAGGGGCCGCTCCCCCGACGACTGAAGCTTTCTTT.

This chain connects TRBV12-3 or TRBV12-4 to TRBJ1-1; 7 bases line up with TRBD1. This CDR3 is 16 amino acids long. The V segment lost 3 bases and the J segment 0 bases; nucleotides outside the gene matches: 7. CDR3 bases: TGTGCCAGCAGTTTCCTAGGACAGGTGGTGAACACTGAAGCTTTCTTT. It translates to CASSFLGQVVNTEAFF.

This clonotype was counted ten times or more. The J gene is TRBJ1-1, the V gene TRBV7-9; TRBD1 is a possible D gene (5 bases). V was trimmed by 6 bases and J by 1 base, leaving 9 bases between them. This CDR3 is 13 amino acids long. Germline V CDR1 and CDR2: SEHNR, FQNEAQ (reference sequence). This chain's CDR3 is CASRLTENTEAFF. In nucleotides, the CDR3 is TGTGCCAGCAGGCTGACAGAGAACACTGAAGCTTTCTTT.

This clonotype has only a few counts. The chain links TRBV5-1 to TRBJ2-7; 10 nucleotides agree with TRBD1. The CDR3 spans 16 residues. Germline values: CDR1 SGHRS, CDR2 YFSETQ. V lost 7 bases, J lost 1 base, and 11 bases stayed unmatched. Written as DNA, the CDR3 is TGCGCCAGCGGGACGCCAGCGGGACAGGGGTCCTACGAGCAGTACTTC. It yields the protein CASGTPAGQGSYEQYF. Filled out from reference TRBV5-1 and TRBJ2-7, the complete variable domain reads KAGVTQTPRYLIKTRGQQVTLSCSPISGHRSVSWYQQTPGQGLQFLFEYFSETQRNKGNFPGRFSGRQFSNSRSEMNVSTLELGDSALYLCASGTPAGQGSYEQYFGPGTRLTVT.

DNA of the CDR3: TGCAGCGGGGACAGGGTAACCTCCTACGAGCAGTACTTC. Its protein product is CSGDRVTSYEQYF. The chain employs TRBV29-1 and TRBJ2-7; 9 nucleotides align to TRBD1. This CDR3 region has 13 residues. Unmatched junction bases numbered 4, after V lost 7 bases and J lost 0 bases. Germline CDR1 SQVTM, CDR2 ANQGSEA.

This clonotype appeared a few times. The genes are TRBV6-2 or TRBV6-3 and TRBJ2-5; TRBD1 might be the D (5 bases). Looked up from germline, CDR1 is MNHEY and CDR2 is SVGEGT. V was shortened by 7 bases and J by 5 bases, with 17 bases between the two germline ends. CDR3 length: 14 amino acids. CDR3: CASTLRRGGETQYF. For the CDR3, the DNA is TGTGCCAGCACCTTACGAAGGGGCGGCGAGACCCAGTACTTC.

The chain couples TRBV7-8 to TRBJ2-1, with TRBD2 matching 9 bases. Unmatched junction bases numbered 7, after V lost 6 bases and J lost 7 bases. There are 14 residues in the CDR3. Germline lookup yields CDR1 SGHVS and CDR2 FQNEAQ. CDR3 residues: CASSGSGGGNEQFF. The CDR3 DNA sequence: TGTGCCAGCAGTGGTAGCGGGGGAGGGAATGAGCAGTTCTTC.

Note on this clonotype: Germline and junction disagree at one end, which may indicate a read error. The chain has TRBV4-2 and TRBJ2-3; no clear D. The CDR3 length is 17 residues. CDR1 is LGHNA and CDR2 is YNFKEQ in the germline V gene. The CDR3 nucleotides are TGTGCCAGCAGCCAAGCTTCGTCTTGGGTCAACACAGATGCGCAGTATTTT. Amino acid sequence: CASSQASSWVNTDAQYF.

This rearrangement joins TRBV30 to TRBJ1-1; no clear D gene. The ends were cut back, 0 bases at V and 1 base at J, with 9 bases in the middle. Germline CDR1 reads GTSNPN; CDR2 reads SVGIG (reference sequence). The CDR3 totals 14 residues. CDR3 loop: CAWSVVVGNTEAFF. CDR3 nucleotide sequence: TGTGCCTGGAGTGTAGTCGTAGGGAACACTGAAGCTTTCTTT.

The CDR3, as DNA: TGTGCCAGCAGCTCCCCGGACACTGGACGGAGGTACGAGCAGTACTTC. Translating gives CASSSPDTGRRYEQYF. The chain combines TRBV5-5 with TRBJ2-7; either TRBD1 or TRBD2 may fit D (5 bases each). V lost 3 bases and J 4 bases, leaving 20 bases between the germline ends. Per the germline V gene, CDR1 is SGHKS and CDR2 is YYEKEE (reference sequence). This CDR3 is 16 amino acids long.

V is TRBV20-1 and J is TRBJ1-5; 9 nucleotides align to TRBD1. Germline trimming cut 5 bases from V and 5 bases from J; bases unmatched to any gene: 7. There are 14 residues in the CDR3. Germline values: CDR1 DFQATT, CDR2 SNEGSKA (reference sequence). The CDR3 spells CSASVQGADQPQHF. The DNA of the CDR3 is TGCAGTGCTTCCGTACAGGGGGCTGATCAGCCCCAGCATTTT.

This clonotype was detected only once. The J gene is TRBJ1-6, the V gene TRBV6-6, with TRBD1 as a possible D gene (5 bases). CDR1 is MNHNY, CDR2 SVGAGI, per germline (reference sequence). Trimming took 6 bases from V and 9 from J, leaving 12 bases between them. The CDR3 runs to 13 residues. This CDR3 reads CASSDNRSSPLHF. The CDR3 DNA sequence: TGTGCCAGCAGCGACAACAGGTCTTCACCCCTCCACTTT.

The table lists this clonotype with many counts. The chain combines TRBV6-1 with TRBJ2-1; the D gene could be TRBD1 or TRBD2 (6 bases each). The CDR3 contains 12 residues. Germline lookup yields CDR1 MNHNS and CDR2 SASEGT. The germline V and J ends were trimmed by 5 bases and 12 bases, with 14 bases remaining between them. Here the CDR3 DNA reads TGTGCCAGCAGTCCAGGGGCGGGGTTGCAGTTCTTC. This gives the protein CASSPGAGLQFF.

This clonotype appeared once. The rearrangement links TRBV3-1 to TRBJ2-3, with 9 bases fitting TRBD2. V dropped 0 bases and J dropped 6; count of bases not matched to a gene: 10. This CDR3 comprises 17 residues. Germline loops: CDR1 LGHDT, CDR2 YNNKEL (reference sequence). CDR3 DNA: TGTGCCAGCAGCCAAGAAGGATATGGGACTAGCCTCGATACGCAGTATTTT. Encoded protein: CASSQEGYGTSLDTQYF.

Here the CDR3 DNA reads TGTGCCAGCAGGTCTGGGTACACCTTC. This sequence encodes CASRSGYTF. V is TRBV7-9 and J is TRBJ1-2; D unclear. V gave up 6 bases and J gave up 11 bases, with 7 bases separating them. The CDR3 has 9 residues. The germline V gene encodes CDR1 SEHNR and CDR2 FQNEAQ (reference sequence).

In this sample, this clonotype turned up a few times. This chain uses TRBV19 with TRBJ1-2; maybe TRBD1 (6 bases). This CDR3 has 12 residues. The germline gives CDR1 LNHDA, CDR2 SQIVND (reference sequence). The V and J ends lost 4 bases and 8 bases respectively, with 11 bases between them. The CDR3 here is CASSTTTGGYTF. The CDR3 nucleotides read TGTGCCAGTAGTACTACGACAGGAGGCTACACCTTC. The full variable domain, with the rest looked up from reference TRBV19 and TRBJ1-2, is DGGITQSPKYLFRKEGQNVTLSCEQNLNHDAMYWYRQDPGQGLRLIYYSQIVNDFQKGDIAEGYSVSREKKESFPLTVTSAQKNPTAFYLCASSTTTGGYTFGSGTRLTVV.

The chain combines TRBV15 with TRBJ1-2; D is unresolved. The germline V and J ends were trimmed by 0 bases and 0 bases, with 11 bases remaining between them. CDR1 and CDR2 (germline): LNHNV, YYDKDF (reference sequence). This CDR3 region has 16 residues. Here the CDR3 DNA reads TGTGCCACCAGCAGAGATAGGGTGACGGCTAACTATGGCTACACCTTC. This encodes CATSRDRVTANYGYTF. The entire variable domain, with the rest obtained from reference TRBV15 and TRBJ1-2, is as follows: DAMVIQNPRYQVTQFGKPVTLSCSQTLNHNVMYWYQQKSSQAPKLLFHYYDKDFNNEADTPDNFQSRRPNTSFCFLDIRSPGLGDTAMYLCATSRDRVTANYGYTFGSGTRLTVV.